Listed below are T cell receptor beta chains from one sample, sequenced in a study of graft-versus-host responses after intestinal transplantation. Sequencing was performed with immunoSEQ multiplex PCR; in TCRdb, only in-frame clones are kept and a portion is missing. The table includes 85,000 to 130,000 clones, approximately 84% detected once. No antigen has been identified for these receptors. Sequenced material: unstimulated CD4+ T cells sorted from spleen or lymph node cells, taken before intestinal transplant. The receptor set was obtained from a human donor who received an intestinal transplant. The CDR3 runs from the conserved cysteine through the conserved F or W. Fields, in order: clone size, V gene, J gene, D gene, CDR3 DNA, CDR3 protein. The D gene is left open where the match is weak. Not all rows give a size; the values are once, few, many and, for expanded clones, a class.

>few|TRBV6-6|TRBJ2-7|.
TGTGCCAGCAGTTACTCCCAGAAAACCCACGAGCAGTACTTC
CASSYSQKTHEQYF
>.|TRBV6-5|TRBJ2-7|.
TGTGCCAGCAGTTACTCTTCACAGTCCTACGAGCAGTACTTC
CASSYSSQSYEQYF
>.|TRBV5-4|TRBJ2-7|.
TGTGCCAGGACCATTGGGGGACACTTTACCTACGAGCAGTACTTC
CARTIGGHFTYEQYF
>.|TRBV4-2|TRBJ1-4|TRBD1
TGTGCCAGCAGCCAAGACGGCAGGACAGGGCGTGAAAAACTGTTTTTT
CASSQDGRTGREKLFF
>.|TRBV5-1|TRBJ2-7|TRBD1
TGCGCCAGCAGCCCGGCCGCAGGGGGCTACGAGCAGTACTTC
CASSPAAGGYEQYF
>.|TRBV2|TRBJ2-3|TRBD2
TGTGCCAGTTCACTAGCGGACACAGATACGCAGTATTTT
CASSLADTDTQYF
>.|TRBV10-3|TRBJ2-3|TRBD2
TGTGCCATCAGCGGGACTAGCGGGGGCACAGATACGCAGTATTTT
CAISGTSGGTDTQYF
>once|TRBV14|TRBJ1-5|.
TGTGCCAGCAGCCAAGAAGGCGGGGCGCAGCCCCAGCATTTT
CASSQEGGAQPQHF
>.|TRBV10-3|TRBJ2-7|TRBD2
TGTGCCATCAGTGAGTCCCACGGGGGGGCGACCTACGAGCAGTACTTC
CAISESHGGATYEQYF
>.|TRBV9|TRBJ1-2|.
TGTGCCAGCAGCGTAGACGACCGTGACTATGGCTACACCTTC
CASSVDDRDYGYTF
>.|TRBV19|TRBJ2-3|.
TGTGCCAGTAGTACGACACAGGGGACTAGCACAGATACGCAGTATTTT
CASSTTQGTSTDTQYF
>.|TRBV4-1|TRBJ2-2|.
TGCGCCAGCAGCCAAGTTATGGGGGAGCTGTTTTTT
CASSQVMGELFF
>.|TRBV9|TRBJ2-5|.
TGTGCCAGCAGCGTAGGACCATCCGGCAAAGAGACCCAGTACTTC
CASSVGPSGKETQYF
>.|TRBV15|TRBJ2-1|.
TGTGCCACCAGCAGAGACCTCGGGAATTACAATGAGCAGTTCTTC
CATSRDLGNYNEQFF
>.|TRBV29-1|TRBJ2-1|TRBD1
TGCAGCTTCAGGGGGCTGTCCTACAATGAGCAGTTCTTC
CSFRGLSYNEQFF
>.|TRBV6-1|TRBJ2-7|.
TGTGCCAGTCGATTTGCCTCCGACGCCTACGAGCAGTACTTC
CASRFASDAYEQYF
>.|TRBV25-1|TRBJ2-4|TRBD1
TGTTCGCCACGTAGGGGGCGGATATTATGGTCCAAAAACATTCAGTACTTC
CSPRRGRILWSKNIQYF
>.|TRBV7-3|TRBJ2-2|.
TGTGCCAGCAGCTTGGAGGGCACCCTGAACACCGGGGAGCTGTTTTTT
CASSLEGTLNTGELFF
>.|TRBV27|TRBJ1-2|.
TGTGCCAGCAGTTTAGAAGGCTACACCTTC
CASSLEGYTF
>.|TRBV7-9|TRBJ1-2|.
TGTGCCAGCAGCCCGAAAGGGTCGGGGGACGGCTACACCTTC
CASSPKGSGDGYTF
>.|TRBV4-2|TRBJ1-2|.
TGTGCCAGCAGCCAAGGAGGGCGGCCCTATGGCTACACCTTC
CASSQGGRPYGYTF
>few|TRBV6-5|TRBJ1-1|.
TGTGCCAGCAGTTACTCGATAGGCCAAGGGGCTTTCTTT
CASSYSIGQGAFF
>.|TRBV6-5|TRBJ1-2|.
TGTGCCAGCAGTTACAGTGACTTGGTATGGAGCTACACCTTC
CASSYSDLVWSYTF
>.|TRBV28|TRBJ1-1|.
TGTGCCAGCAGCTCCGCGGGGTGGGGGGTTAAGAACACTGAAGCTTTCTTT
CASSSAGWGVKNTEAFF
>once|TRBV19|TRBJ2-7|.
TGTGCCAGTAGTCCACTGGGAGGGACAGGAGCCTACGAGCAGTACTTC
CASSPLGGTGAYEQYF
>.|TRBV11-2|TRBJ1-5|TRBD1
TGTGCCAGCAGCGACCGGGACAGGGGAAGTCAGCCCCAGCATTTT
CASSDRDRGSQPQHF
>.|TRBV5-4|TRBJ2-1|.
TGTGCCAGCAGCAAACAGGTTCAGGGTTTCAATGAGCAGTTCTTC
CASSKQVQGFNEQFF
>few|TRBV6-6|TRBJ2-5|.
TGTGCCAGCAGTAACAGGCCGGAATGGGAGACCCAGTACTTC
CASSNRPEWETQYF
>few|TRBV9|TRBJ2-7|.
TGTGCCAGCAGCGTAGGGGTTGTCGGGTACGAGCAGTACTTC
CASSVGVVGYEQYF
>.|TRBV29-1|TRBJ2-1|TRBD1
TGCAGCGTCCGACCGGGACAGGGAAACCGCAATGAGCAGTTCTTC
CSVRPGQGNRNEQFF